This is a list of T cell receptor beta chains from one sample in a study of T cells in Graves' hyperthyroidism and ophthalmopathy. One entry per CDR3 protein results from TCRdb running MiXCR on the multiplex PCR reads. The sample contains about 420,000 distinct CDR3 sequences, approximately 14% of which appear only once. Material for sequencing was blood. The receptors shown here come from a woman under 30 with Graves' hyperthyroidism. Each CDR3 is given with its conserved first and last residue. The D gene is left open where the match is weak. Only part of the rows carry a size: once, few, many, or a class if the clone is expanded.

abundance: many; j_gene: TRBJ2-2; v_gene: TRBV20-1; d_gene: .; CDR3nt: TGCAGTGCTAGAGGGCTAGCTGACGGGGAGCTGTTTTTT; CDR3aa: CSARGLADGELFF
abundance: .; j_gene: TRBJ2-3; v_gene: TRBV29-1; d_gene: TRBD2; CDR3nt: TGCAGCGCCTATGGACTAGCGGGGGGCGCAGATACGCAGTATTTT; CDR3aa: CSAYGLAGGADTQYF
abundance: few; j_gene: TRBJ2-2; v_gene: TRBV5-6; d_gene: .; CDR3nt: TGTGCCAGCAGCCAGAGACAGGGAGGCACCGGGGAGCTGTTTTTT; CDR3aa: CASSQRQGGTGELFF
abundance: .; j_gene: TRBJ2-5; v_gene: TRBV20-1; d_gene: TRBD2; CDR3nt: TGCAGTGCGGGCGTGGGGGGGGGTGAGACCCAGTACTTC; CDR3aa: CSAGVGGGETQYF
abundance: few; j_gene: TRBJ1-1; v_gene: TRBV10-2; d_gene: TRBD1; CDR3nt: TGCGCCAGCAGGGCCGACAGGGGGCCGACTGAAGCTTTCTTT; CDR3aa: CASRADRGPTEAFF
abundance: many; j_gene: TRBJ1-3; v_gene: TRBV7-8; d_gene: .; CDR3nt: TGTGCCAGCAGCTTAGAGGCGGTCTCTGGAAACACCATATATTTT; CDR3aa: CASSLEAVSGNTIYF
abundance: many; j_gene: TRBJ2-3; v_gene: TRBV28; d_gene: .; CDR3nt: TGTGCCAGCAGAAAACCTAGCACAGATACGCAGTATTTT; CDR3aa: CASRKPSTDTQYF
abundance: many; j_gene: TRBJ1-1; v_gene: TRBV20-1; d_gene: .; CDR3nt: TGCAGTGCTAGGGAACGTTGGGGTATGTCTTTCTTT; CDR3aa: CSARERWGMSFF
abundance: many; j_gene: TRBJ2-7; v_gene: TRBV12-3/TRBV12-4; d_gene: TRBD2; CDR3nt: TGTGCCAGCAGTCCAGGGACTAGCGGGGGGCGGGAGCAGTACTTC; CDR3aa: CASSPGTSGGREQYF
abundance: .; j_gene: TRBJ1-5; v_gene: TRBV20-1; d_gene: .; CDR3nt: TGCAGTGCTAGAAATATGGGTCAGACTAGCAATCAGCCCCAGCATTTT; CDR3aa: CSARNMGQTSNQPQHF
abundance: few; j_gene: TRBJ1-3; v_gene: TRBV7-2; d_gene: .; CDR3nt: TGTGCCAGCAGCTTAGGGGGCGACACCATATATTTT; CDR3aa: CASSLGGDTIYF
abundance: many; j_gene: TRBJ2-7; v_gene: TRBV20-1; d_gene: .; CDR3nt: TGCAGTGCTAGGATCCCGAGCTCCTACGAGCAGTACTTC; CDR3aa: CSARIPSSYEQYF
abundance: many; j_gene: TRBJ1-4; v_gene: TRBV28; d_gene: .; CDR3nt: TGTGCCAGCAACTGGGAAGCTAATGAAAAACTGTTTTTT; CDR3aa: CASNWEANEKLFF
abundance: .; j_gene: TRBJ2-2; v_gene: TRBV12-3/TRBV12-4; d_gene: .; CDR3nt: TGTGCCAGCAGACACAGTTTCACCGGGGAGCTGTTTTTT; CDR3aa: CASRHSFTGELFF
abundance: many; j_gene: TRBJ2-3; v_gene: TRBV7-8; d_gene: .; CDR3nt: TGTGCCAGCAGCCCCGCCTCCCCGAAAGTTAGCACAGATACGCAGTATTTT; CDR3aa: CASSPASPKVSTDTQYF
abundance: many; j_gene: TRBJ1-4; v_gene: TRBV6-1; d_gene: .; CDR3nt: TGTGCCAGCAGCACGGCCCCGAGCTACTACATTGGTGAAAAACTGTTTTTT; CDR3aa: CASSTAPSYYIGEKLFF
abundance: .; j_gene: TRBJ1-1; v_gene: TRBV20-1; d_gene: TRBD1; CDR3nt: TGCAGTGACAGGGGGTACCAAGCTTTCTTT; CDR3aa: CSDRGYQAFF
abundance: once; j_gene: TRBJ2-1; v_gene: TRBV2; d_gene: TRBD1; CDR3nt: TGTGCCAGCAGGGTCGGGGGGACAGGGGGCAGTGAGCAGTTCTTC; CDR3aa: CASRVGGTGGSEQFF
abundance: many; j_gene: TRBJ2-2; v_gene: TRBV27; d_gene: TRBD2; CDR3nt: TGTGCCAGCAGTTCAGCGGGAGGTGCCGGGGAGCTGTTTTTT; CDR3aa: CASSSAGGAGELFF
abundance: many; j_gene: TRBJ2-7; v_gene: TRBV5-1; d_gene: TRBD2; CDR3nt: TGCGCCAGCAGCTGGGGACTAGCGGACAGGCAGTACTTC; CDR3aa: CASSWGLADRQYF
abundance: few; j_gene: TRBJ1-4; v_gene: TRBV7-9; d_gene: .; CDR3nt: TGTGCCAGCAGCTTAGAGGGGATCAATGAAAAACTGTTTTTT; CDR3aa: CASSLEGINEKLFF
abundance: many; j_gene: TRBJ2-7; v_gene: TRBV28; d_gene: TRBD1; CDR3nt: TGTGCCAGCAGTGACCCGGGACAGGGGGCGCTTGGGCAGTACTTC; CDR3aa: CASSDPGQGALGQYF
abundance: .; j_gene: TRBJ2-2; v_gene: TRBV7-9; d_gene: .; CDR3nt: TGTGCCAGCAGCAGAATTGGGCCAGGGGAGACCGGGGAGCTGTTTTTT; CDR3aa: CASSRIGPGETGELFF
abundance: many; j_gene: TRBJ1-5; v_gene: TRBV12-3/TRBV12-4; d_gene: .; CDR3nt: TGTGCCAGCAGTTCGACACGGGCAGGTAGCAATCAGCCCCAGCATTTT; CDR3aa: CASSSTRAGSNQPQHF
abundance: few; j_gene: TRBJ1-2; v_gene: TRBV20-1; d_gene: .; CDR3nt: TGCAGTGCTAGAAGCCGGGGCGGGAATTCGGGCTACACCTTC; CDR3aa: CSARSRGGNSGYTF
abundance: many; j_gene: TRBJ2-7; v_gene: TRBV20-1; d_gene: TRBD2; CDR3nt: TGCAGTGCTAGACCAGGGACTAGCGGGAACGAGCAGTACTTC; CDR3aa: CSARPGTSGNEQYF
abundance: .; j_gene: TRBJ2-7; v_gene: TRBV20-1; d_gene: TRBD2; CDR3nt: TGCAGTGCTAGAGATTTAACTAGCGAGACGGGGTCCTACGAGCAGTACTTC; CDR3aa: CSARDLTSETGSYEQYF
abundance: .; j_gene: TRBJ1-1; v_gene: TRBV7-8; d_gene: .; CDR3nt: TGTGCCAGCAGCTTAGTCTCCCGGAACACTGAAGCTTTCTTT; CDR3aa: CASSLVSRNTEAFF
abundance: many; j_gene: TRBJ1-3; v_gene: TRBV6-1; d_gene: TRBD1; CDR3nt: TGTGCCAGCAGAGGGACAGCAGGAGGAAACACCATATATTTT; CDR3aa: CASRGTAGGNTIYF
abundance: .; j_gene: TRBJ1-1; v_gene: TRBV14; d_gene: .; CDR3nt: TGTGCCAGCAGCCAAGGTCTGAAGGGTACGGCTTTCTTT; CDR3aa: CASSQGLKGTAFF
abundance: .; j_gene: TRBJ2-2; v_gene: TRBV20-1; d_gene: .; CDR3nt: TGCAGTGCTAGAGATTTACAGAGAATGAACACCGGGGAGCTGTTTTTT; CDR3aa: CSARDLQRMNTGELFF
abundance: many; j_gene: TRBJ2-6; v_gene: TRBV10-3; d_gene: .; CDR3nt: TGTGCCATCAGTGAGCAGGGTTACGGGGCCAACGTCCTGACTTTC; CDR3aa: CAISEQGYGANVLTF
abundance: many; j_gene: TRBJ2-3; v_gene: TRBV7-3; d_gene: .; CDR3nt: TGTGCCAGCAGCTTAACGCTGACCTCGCTCGATACGCAGTATTTT; CDR3aa: CASSLTLTSLDTQYF
abundance: .; j_gene: TRBJ2-6; v_gene: TRBV11-1; d_gene: TRBD2; CDR3nt: TGTGCCAGCAGCGGCGGGGGGCCCCCCTCTGGGGCCAACGTCCTGACTTTC; CDR3aa: CASSGGGPPSGANVLTF
abundance: many; j_gene: TRBJ1-3; v_gene: TRBV11-2; d_gene: .; CDR3nt: TGTGCCAGCAGCTTAAGGGGGAACACCATATATTTT; CDR3aa: CASSLRGNTIYF
abundance: .; j_gene: TRBJ2-1; v_gene: TRBV4-1; d_gene: .; CDR3nt: TGCGCCAGCAGCTATCCCGGGACGAACAATGAGCAGTTCTTC; CDR3aa: CASSYPGTNNEQFF
abundance: .; j_gene: TRBJ2-1; v_gene: TRBV19; d_gene: .; CDR3nt: TGTGCCAGTAGTCGGACGGGATGGACGACGGGCTACAATGAGCAGTTCTTC; CDR3aa: CASSRTGWTTGYNEQFF